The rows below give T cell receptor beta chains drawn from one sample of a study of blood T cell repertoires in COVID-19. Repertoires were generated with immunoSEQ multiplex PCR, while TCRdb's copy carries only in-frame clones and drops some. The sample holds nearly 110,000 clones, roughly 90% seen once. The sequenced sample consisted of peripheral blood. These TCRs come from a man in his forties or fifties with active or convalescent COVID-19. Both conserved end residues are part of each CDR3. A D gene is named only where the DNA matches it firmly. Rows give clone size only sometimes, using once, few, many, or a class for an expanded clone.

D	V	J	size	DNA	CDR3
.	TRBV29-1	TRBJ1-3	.	TGCAGCGTTGACGGAGCTGGAAACACCATATATTTT	CSVDGAGNTIYF
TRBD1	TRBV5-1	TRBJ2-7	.	TGCGCCAGCAGCTCCCAGCCCGGGACAGGGCGCTACGAGCAGTACTTC	CASSSQPGTGRYEQYF
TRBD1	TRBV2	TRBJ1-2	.	TGTGCCACCCTCCGGACAGGGAATCATGGCTACACCTTC	CATLRTGNHGYTF
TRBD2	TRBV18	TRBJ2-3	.	TGTGCCAGCTCACCGGGGACTAGCGGAGTAGATACGCAGTATTTT	CASSPGTSGVDTQYF
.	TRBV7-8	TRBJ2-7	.	TGTGCCAGCAGCTTAGGTCAGGGATTCTCCTACGAGCAGTACTTC	CASSLGQGFSYEQYF
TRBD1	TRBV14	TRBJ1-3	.	TGTGCCAGCAGCCAAAGGATAAAGGACAGGGGCTCTGGAAACACCATATATTTT	CASSQRIKDRGSGNTIYF
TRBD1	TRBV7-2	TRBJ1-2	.	TGTGCCAGCAGCCCCAGGACAGGGGGCGATGGCTACACCTTC	CASSPRTGGDGYTF
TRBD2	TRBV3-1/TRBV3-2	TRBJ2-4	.	TGTGCCAGCAGCCAGGGACTAGCGGGAGGTATTCAGTACTTC	CASSQGLAGGIQYF
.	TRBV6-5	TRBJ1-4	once	TGTGCCAGCAAGCGTGACGAAAAACTGTTTTTT	CASKRDEKLFF
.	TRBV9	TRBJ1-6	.	TGTGCCAGCAGCGGACCGGAGACACCCCTCCACTTT	CASSGPETPLHF
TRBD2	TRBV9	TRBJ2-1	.	TGTGCCAGCAGCGTAGCGGGAGGAACCTACAATGAGCAGTTCTTC	CASSVAGGTYNEQFF
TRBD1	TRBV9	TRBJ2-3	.	TGTGCCAGCAGCGGCAATACCGGGACAGGGTTCTATACGCAGTATTTT	CASSGNTGTGFYTQYF
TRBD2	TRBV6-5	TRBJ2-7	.	TGTGCCAGCAGCCAGGGGACTAGCGGTGCCTACGAGCAGTACTTC	CASSQGTSGAYEQYF
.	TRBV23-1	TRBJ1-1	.	TGCGCCAGCAGTCAATCAAGCGGCACGGGAGGCACTGAAGCTTTCTTT	CASSQSSGTGGTEAFF
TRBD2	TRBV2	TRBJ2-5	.	TGTGCCAGCAGCCCCCGGACTAGCGGGAGCCAAGAGACCCAGTACTTC	CASSPRTSGSQETQYF
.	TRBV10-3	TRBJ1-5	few	TGTGCCATCCACAGGGACCGCAATCAGCCCCAGCATTTT	CAIHRDRNQPQHF
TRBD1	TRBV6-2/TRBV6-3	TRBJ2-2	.	TGTGCCAGCAGTCTCCGGGACAGGAGGGGGGAGCTGTTTTTT	CASSLRDRRGELFF
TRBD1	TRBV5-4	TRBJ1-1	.	TGTGCCAGCAGCCTGGGACAGGCGAACACTGAAGCTTTCTTT	CASSLGQANTEAFF
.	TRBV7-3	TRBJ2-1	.	TGTGCCAGCGGTAGCAACAATGAGCAGTTCTTC	CASGSNNEQFF
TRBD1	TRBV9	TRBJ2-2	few	TGTGCCAGCAGCGTAGGGGGACAGGGTTTTTCCGGGGAGCTGTTTTTT	CASSVGGQGFSGELFF
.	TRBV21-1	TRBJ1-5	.	TGTGCCAGCAGCAAAAACAGGGACAGCAATCAGCCCCAGCATTTT	CASSKNRDSNQPQHF
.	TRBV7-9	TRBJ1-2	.	TGTGCCAGCAGCTCGCAGGTTGGCTACACCTTC	CASSSQVGYTF
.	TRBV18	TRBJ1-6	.	TGTGCCAGCTCACCACCGCAGGGCAGATATAATTCACCCCTCCACTTT	CASSPPQGRYNSPLHF
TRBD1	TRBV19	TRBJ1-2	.	TGTGCCAGTAGTATTTATGCGGGGACAGGGGAATTGGGCTACACCTTC	CASSIYAGTGELGYTF
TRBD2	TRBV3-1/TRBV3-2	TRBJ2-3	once	TGTGCCAGCAGCCAAGGGCAGCGGGAGAGTCCCACAGATACGCAGTATTTT	CASSQGQRESPTDTQYF
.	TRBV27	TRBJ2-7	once	TGTGCCAGCAGTCCCCAGACAGGTCACTACGAGCAGTACTTC	CASSPQTGHYEQYF
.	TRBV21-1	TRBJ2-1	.	TGTGCCAGCAGCCCCCTGAGCGGGAGTGGTAGTGAGCAGTTCTTC	CASSPLSGSGSEQFF
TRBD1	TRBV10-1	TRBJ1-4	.	TGCGCCAGCAGTGAGCGCTACAGGGGCGAAAATGAAAAACTGTTTTTT	CASSERYRGENEKLFF
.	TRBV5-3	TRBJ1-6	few	TGTGCCAGAAGCTTCCGGAGGCTTGGGTCACCCCTCCACTTT	CARSFRRLGSPLHF